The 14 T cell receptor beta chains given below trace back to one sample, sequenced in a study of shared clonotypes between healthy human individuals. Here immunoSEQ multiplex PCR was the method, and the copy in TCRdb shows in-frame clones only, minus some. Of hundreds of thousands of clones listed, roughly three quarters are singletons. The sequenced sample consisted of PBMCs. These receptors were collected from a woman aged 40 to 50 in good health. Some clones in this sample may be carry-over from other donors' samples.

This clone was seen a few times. CDR3 loop: CASSGTGVAKNIQYF. As DNA, the CDR3 is TGTGCCAGCAGCGGGACAGGGGTGGCCAAAAACATTCAGTACTTC. The chain joins TRBV27 to TRBJ2-4; TRBD1 matches at 10 bases. The V segment lost 6 bases and the J segment 1 base; nucleotides outside the gene matches: 3. CDR3 length: 15 residues. Germline values: CDR1 MNHEY, CDR2 SMNVEV (reference sequence).

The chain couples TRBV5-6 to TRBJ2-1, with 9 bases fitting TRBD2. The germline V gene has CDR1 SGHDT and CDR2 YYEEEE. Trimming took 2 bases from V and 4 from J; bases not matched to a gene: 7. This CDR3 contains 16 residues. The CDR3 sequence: CASSFFLLAGYNEQFF. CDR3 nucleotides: TGTGCCAGCAGCTTTTTTTTACTAGCGGGTTACAATGAGCAGTTCTTC.

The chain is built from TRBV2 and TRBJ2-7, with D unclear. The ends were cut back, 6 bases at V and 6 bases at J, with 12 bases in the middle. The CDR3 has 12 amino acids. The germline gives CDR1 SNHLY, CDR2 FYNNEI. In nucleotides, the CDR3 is TGTGCCAGCAGGGTTAACATAGGCGAGCAGTACTTC. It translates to CASRVNIGEQYF.

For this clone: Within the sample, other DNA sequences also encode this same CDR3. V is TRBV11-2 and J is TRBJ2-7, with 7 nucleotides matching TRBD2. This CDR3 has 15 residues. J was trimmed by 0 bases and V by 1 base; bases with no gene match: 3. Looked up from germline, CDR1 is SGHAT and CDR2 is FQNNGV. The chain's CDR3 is CASSLAGGSSYEQYF. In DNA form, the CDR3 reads TGTGCCAGCAGCTTAGCTGGCGGGAGCTCCTACGAGCAGTACTTC.

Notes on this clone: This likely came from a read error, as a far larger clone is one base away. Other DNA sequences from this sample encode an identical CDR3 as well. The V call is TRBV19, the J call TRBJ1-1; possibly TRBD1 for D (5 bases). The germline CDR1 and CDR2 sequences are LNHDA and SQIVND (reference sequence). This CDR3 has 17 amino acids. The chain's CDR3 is CASSRRMTQVTNTEAFF. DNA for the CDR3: TGTGCCAGTAGCCGGCGGATGACACAGGTTACGAACACTGAAGCCTTCTTT.

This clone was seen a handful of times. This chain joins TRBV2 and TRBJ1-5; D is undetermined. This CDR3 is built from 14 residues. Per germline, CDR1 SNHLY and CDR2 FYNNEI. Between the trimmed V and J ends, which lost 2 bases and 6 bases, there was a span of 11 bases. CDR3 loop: CASSESGLAQPQHF. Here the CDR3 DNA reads TGTGCCAGCAGTGAATCTGGGTTGGCTCAGCCCCAGCATTTT.

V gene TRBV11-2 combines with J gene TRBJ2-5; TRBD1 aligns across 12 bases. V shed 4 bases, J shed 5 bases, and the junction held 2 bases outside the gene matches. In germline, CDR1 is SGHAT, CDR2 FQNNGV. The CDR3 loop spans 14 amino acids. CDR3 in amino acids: CASSSGQGAETQYF. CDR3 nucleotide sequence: TGTGCCAGCAGCTCGGGACAGGGGGCCGAGACCCAGTACTTC. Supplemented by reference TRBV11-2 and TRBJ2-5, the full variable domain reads EAGVAQSPRYKIIEKRQSVAFWCNPISGHATLYWYQQILGQGPKLLIQFQNNGVVDDSQLPKDRFSAERLKGVDSTLKIQPAKLEDSAVYLCASSSGQGAETQYFGPGTRLLVL.

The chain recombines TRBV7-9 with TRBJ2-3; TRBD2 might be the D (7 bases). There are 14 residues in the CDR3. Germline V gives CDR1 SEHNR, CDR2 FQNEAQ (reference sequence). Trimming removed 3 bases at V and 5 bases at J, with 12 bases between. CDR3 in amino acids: CASSFNREGDTQYF. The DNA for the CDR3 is TGTGCCAGCAGCTTTAACAGGGAGGGAGATACGCAGTATTTT. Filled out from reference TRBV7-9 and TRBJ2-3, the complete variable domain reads DTGVSQNPRHKITKRGQNVTFRCDPISEHNRLYWYRQTLGQGPEFLTYFQNEAQLEKSRLLSDRFSAERPKGSFSTLEIQRTEQGDSAMYLCASSFNREGDTQYFGPGTRLTVL.

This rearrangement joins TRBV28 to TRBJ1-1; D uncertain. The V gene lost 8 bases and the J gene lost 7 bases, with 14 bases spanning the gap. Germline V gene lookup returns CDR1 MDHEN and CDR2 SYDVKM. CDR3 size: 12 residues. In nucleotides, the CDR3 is TGTGCCAGCCGGTTGGGTGGGCTTGAAGCTTTCTTT. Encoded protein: CASRLGGLEAFF.

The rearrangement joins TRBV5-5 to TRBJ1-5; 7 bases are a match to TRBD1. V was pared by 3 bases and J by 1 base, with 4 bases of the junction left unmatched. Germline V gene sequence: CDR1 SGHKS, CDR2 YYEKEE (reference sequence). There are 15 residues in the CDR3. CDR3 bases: TGTGCCAGCAGCTGGGCGACAGGGAGCAATCAGCCCCAGCATTTT. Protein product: CASSWATGSNQPQHF. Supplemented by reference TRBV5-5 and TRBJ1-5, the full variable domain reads DAGVTQSPTHLIKTRGQQVTLRCSPISGHKSVSWYQQVLGQGPQFIFQYYEKEERGRGNFPDRFSARQFPNYSSELNVNALLLGDSALYLCASSWATGSNQPQHFGDGTRLSIL.

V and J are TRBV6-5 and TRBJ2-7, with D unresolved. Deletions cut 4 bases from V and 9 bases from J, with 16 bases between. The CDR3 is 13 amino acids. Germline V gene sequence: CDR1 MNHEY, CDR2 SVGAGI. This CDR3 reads CASSSTARGGQYF. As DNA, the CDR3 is TGTGCCAGCAGTTCGACCGCGCGTGGTGGGCAGTACTTC.

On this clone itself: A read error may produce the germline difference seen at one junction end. CDR3 region: CASSPRPSGGSYNEQFF. Written as DNA, the CDR3 is TGTGCTAGCAGCCCCCGTCCGAGCGGGGGCTCCTACAATGAGCAGTTCTTC. This chain uses TRBV7-7 with TRBJ2-1; 8 bases align to TRBD2. There are 17 residues in the CDR3. The V gene's germline CDR1 is SSHAT and CDR2 FNYEAQ (reference sequence).

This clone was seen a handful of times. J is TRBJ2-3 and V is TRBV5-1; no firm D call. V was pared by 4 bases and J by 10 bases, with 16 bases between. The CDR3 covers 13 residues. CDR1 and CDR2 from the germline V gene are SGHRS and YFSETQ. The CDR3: CASSGHAQDAQYF. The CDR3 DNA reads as TGCGCCAGCAGCGGTCATGCCCAGGACGCGCAGTATTTT.

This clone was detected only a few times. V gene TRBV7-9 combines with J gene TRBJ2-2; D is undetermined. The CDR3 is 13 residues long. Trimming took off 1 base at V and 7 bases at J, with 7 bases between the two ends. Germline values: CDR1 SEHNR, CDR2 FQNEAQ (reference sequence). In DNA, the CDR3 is TGTGCCAGCAGCTTAGTGTTGAACGGGGAGCTGTTTTTT. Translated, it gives CASSLVLNGELFF.